This paragraph reports one T cell receptor beta chain. This clone was seen a single time. The target of this receptor is not known. No base quality information exists; no much larger clone differs at one position. The method behind the library was the immunoSEQ multiplex PCR assay. The authors' analysis ran thus. A statistical classification framework was developed to diagnose cytomegalovirus status using the catalog of TCR beta chain sequences. In its TCRdb copy, this immuneACCESS table keeps in-frame sequences only and misses some clones. Where compared with another copy, unresolved V genes explain less than half of these, and the others have no known cause. Clone size and V and J calls were adopted from that table, with D and trimming inferred from the DNA. The sample table contains 50,000 to 80,000 clones; only one count was recorded for 95% of them. The ten largest clones capture under 6.5% of the sample.

The sample belongs to a study of cytomegalovirus exposure and HLA in healthy donors (dated by TCRdb to 2016 to 2017). At the level of the whole study: According to a later analysis, one platform produced both the roughly 120 validation repertoires and the 670 or so repertoires of the first cohort. High-throughput TCR immunosequencing, statistical association of individual TCRs with disease status, and machine learning were combined to predict cytomegalovirus infection status. A separate validation cohort of 100 to 150 different subjects was used in addition to the approximately 610-subject first cohort. The study was designed to test whether signatures of past pathogen exposure could be identified by cataloging public T cell receptors. The full study reports these points: All 110 or so repertoires were used to score co-occurrence in the validation cohort in a later analysis, because that analysis had no HLA typing for the cohort. In vitro tests confirmed that a few of the cytomegalovirus-associated TCR beta chains recognize cytomegalovirus antigens. The classifier was reported to diagnose cytomegalovirus status with high specificity and sensitivity in both the original and validation cohorts. Most TCR sequences were observed very rarely across donors, whereas some public TCRs were present in many individuals. It was suggested by the authors that the approach could potentially be generalized to other disease states and immunological phenotypes. In the study, roughly 160 TCR beta chains were listed as associated with cytomegalovirus. Subsequent analysis determined that TCRs grouped into clusters in the first cohort also showed a tendency toward co-occurrence across the roughly 120 validation repertoires, and 94% of cluster scores exceeded 0.

Separate from the approximately 700-subject first cohort, the validation cohort of 120 subjects was the group to which the donors belonged. Sequencing used PBMCs. The receptor's source is a woman aged 18-29 years in good health and CMV-seropositive.

The DNA sequence is as follows: TGTGCCAGCAGCTTAGTACAGGGGTCCCACTATGGCTACACCTTC. Translation gives CASSLVQGSHYGYTF. The chain links TRBV13 with TRBJ1-2; 7 nucleotides in the junction match TRBD1. From its cysteine to its phenylalanine, the CDR3 spans 15 amino acids. Only the CDR3 region is kept as DNA, spanning 45 bases read in frame from base 1. Reading the germline V gene (reference sequence) gives CDR1 PRHDT and CDR2 FYEKMQ. V and J are trimmed by 1 base and 3 bases, and the gene matches miss 5 bases of the junction. The CDR3, completed at both ends by the reference TRBV13 and TRBJ1-2 genes, gives the full variable domain AAGVIQSPRHLIKEKRETATLKCYPIPRHDTVYWYQQGPGQDPQFLISFYEKMQSDKGSIPDRFSAQQFSDYHSELNMSSLELGDSALYFCASSLVQGSHYGYTFGSGTRLTVV.